These 18 T cell receptor beta chains originate from one sample sequenced in a study of blood T cells in healthy people across ages. The use of a sample-barcoded 5' primer and a J-beta primer mix characterized a second PCR of roughly 6 to 11 cycles. TCRdb ran MiXCR on the 5' RACE reads and lists one entry per CDR3 protein. The data hold 1.5 million to 2 million distinct CDR3 sequences, with about 30% observed a single time. The sample taken for sequencing was blood. Receptor source: a woman aged 25 to 45 in good health.

This clonotype was counted only a few times. V is TRBV20-1 and J is TRBJ1-5, with D perhaps TRBD1 (5 bases). Per the germline V gene, CDR1 is DFQATT and CDR2 is SNEGSKA (reference sequence). Trimming took 6 bases from V and 5 from J, leaving 14 bases between them. The CDR3 is 13 residues long. The chain's CDR3 is CSARTGTDQPQHF. The CDR3 DNA reads TGCAGTGCCCGAACCGGGACCGATCAGCCCCAGCATTTT.

The J gene is TRBJ2-1, the V gene TRBV12-3 or TRBV12-4, with TRBD2 matching over 14 bases. The CDR3 extends over 18 amino acids. With 6 bases clipped from V and 7 bases from J, the junction kept 14 bases outside the gene matches. CDR3 nucleotides: TGTGCCAGCAGCGGGACTAGCGGGAGAGGAGGGAAAGAAAATGAGCAGTTCTTC. It specifies CASSGTSGRGGKENEQFF.

This chain joins TRBV24-1 and TRBJ1-1, with D perhaps TRBD1 (6 bases). Germline CDR1 KGHDR, CDR2 SFDVKD. Trimming stripped 7 bases from V and 5 bases from J, with 10 bases between. The CDR3 spans 12 residues. The CDR3 DNA is TGTGCCACCAGCGGGGGCTCGACTGAAGCTTTCTTT. It translates to CATSGGSTEAFF.

At least ten counts were recorded for this clonotype. V is TRBV14 and J is TRBJ1-6; D may be TRBD1 (6 bases). Trimming shortened V by 0 bases and J by 8 bases, and 17 bases separated the two germline ends. This CDR3 spans 17 amino acids. Germline CDR1 is SGHDN and CDR2 is FVKESK. The CDR3 nucleotides are TGTGCCAGCAGCCAAGATATTGGGGGGCGATGGGATTCACCCCTCCACTTT. Its translation is CASSQDIGGRWDSPLHF. Using reference TRBV14 and TRBJ1-6 for the parts outside the CDR3, the full variable domain is EAGVTQFPSHSVIEKGQTVTLRCDPISGHDNLYWYRRVMGKEIKFLLHFVKESKQDESGMPNNRFLAERTGGTYSTLKVQPAELEDSGVYFCASSQDIGGRWDSPLHFGNGTRLTVT.

The chain joins TRBV6-2 or TRBV6-3 to TRBJ1-5; no definite D call. V was shortened by 1 base and J by 7 bases, with 8 bases between the two germline ends. In germline, CDR1 is MNHEY, CDR2 SVGEGT. The CDR3 sequence is 13 residues long. CDR3 loop: CASSYFGRQPQHF. In nucleotides, the CDR3 is TGTGCCAGCAGTTACTTCGGTCGGCAGCCCCAGCATTTT.

V is TRBV5-5 and J is TRBJ2-7; D possibly corresponds to TRBD1 (7 bases). Germline lookup yields CDR1 SGHKS and CDR2 YYEKEE (reference sequence). The germline V and J ends were trimmed by 1 base and 1 base, with 15 bases remaining between them. The CDR3 spans 16 residues. Written as DNA, the CDR3 is TGTGCCAGCAGCTTGTTGGTGCAGGGGGGTTCCTACGAGCAGTACTTC. Its translation is CASSLLVQGGSYEQYF.

This clonotype showed up just a few times. The V and J genes are TRBV2 and TRBJ2-6; D remains unclear. CDR3 length: 15 residues. Trimming pared 3 bases from V and 0 bases from J, leaving 6 bases between. Germline V gives CDR1 SNHLY, CDR2 FYNNEI. CDR3 protein: CASSDRNSGANVLTF. CDR3 bases: TGTGCCAGCAGTGACAGGAACTCTGGGGCCAACGTCCTGACTTTC.

J is TRBJ1-5 and V is TRBV20-1; no reliable D call. The germline V and J ends were trimmed by 2 bases and 0 bases, with 5 bases remaining between them. Germline lookup yields CDR1 DFQATT and CDR2 SNEGSKA (reference sequence). The CDR3 loop spans 13 amino acids. CDR3 region: CSARIYSNQPQHF. In DNA form, the CDR3 reads TGCAGTGCTAGAATTTATAGCAATCAGCCCCAGCATTTT.

This clonotype was counted once. The chain employs TRBV5-1 and TRBJ1-1; D is undetermined. V lost 4 bases, J lost 1 base, and 14 bases lay in between. CDR3 length equals 15 residues. Germline CDR1 reads SGHRS; CDR2 reads YFSETQ. CDR3 amino acids: CASSANTVRNTEAFF. CDR3 DNA: TGCGCCAGCAGCGCCAACACAGTGCGGAACACTGAAGCTTTCTTT.

The chain links TRBV20-1 to TRBJ2-5; possible D gene TRBD2, 5 bases. The J call is doubtful: the DNA matches TRBJ2-7 better. Germline V gene data show CDR1 as DFQATT and CDR2 as SNEGSKA (reference sequence). CDR3 length: 11 amino acids. The CDR3 protein is CSAALAAEQYF. For the CDR3, the DNA is TGCAGTGCTGCCCTAGCTGCCGAGCAGTACTTC.

The chain couples TRBV6-6 to TRBJ2-1, with D perhaps TRBD2 (6 bases). Trimming removed 4 bases at V and 4 bases at J, with 14 bases between. This CDR3 contains 15 residues. Germline assignment: CDR1 MNHNY and CDR2 SVGAGI (reference sequence). This CDR3 is CASSFWDSQYNEQFF. The CDR3 DNA reads as TGTGCCAGCAGTTTCTGGGACTCCCAATACAATGAGCAGTTCTTC.

The J gene is TRBJ2-3, the V gene TRBV18; 7 bases align to TRBD1. Germline-derived CDR1 and CDR2 are KGHSH and LQKENI. The CDR3 consists of 13 residues. The ends lost 6 bases at V and 2 bases at J; junction bases unmatched: 2. The CDR3 loop is CASSGQDTDTQYF. CDR3 nucleotides: TGTGCCAGCTCCGGACAGGACACAGATACGCAGTATTTT.

On this clonotype itself: The junction shows a germline mismatch at one end, possibly a read error. This chain uses TRBV12-3 or TRBV12-4 with TRBJ2-7; 9 bases map to TRBD2. TRBJ2-5 matches the DNA end more closely, so the J call is doubtful. The CDR3 loop spans 15 amino acids. The CDR3 loop reads CTSSSGTSNIETQYF. The CDR3 DNA reads TGTACCAGCAGCTCCGGGACTAGCAATATAGAGACCCAGTACTTC.

A remark on this clonotype: An end of the junction does not agree with germline; a read error may underlie this. The chain links TRBV6-2 or TRBV6-3 to TRBJ2-6; maybe TRBD1 (6 bases). This CDR3 region has 17 residues. Germline lookup yields CDR1 MNHEY and CDR2 SVGEGT. CDR3 amino acids: CASSKGQGYYGANVRTF. The CDR3 coding sequence is TGTGCCAGCAGTAAGGGGCAGGGGTACTATGGGGCCAACGTCCGGACTTTC.

V usage is TRBV5-1 and J usage is TRBJ2-5, with D unclear. CDR3 length equals 15 residues. In germline, CDR1 is SGHRS, CDR2 YFSETQ. V dropped 0 bases and J dropped 4 bases, with 13 bases sitting between them. CDR3 sequence: CASSLGTPRGETQYF. For the CDR3, the DNA is TGCGCCAGCAGCTTGGGTACACCTCGAGGAGAGACCCAGTACTTC.

This clonotype was counted at least ten times. This chain links TRBV5-1 with TRBJ2-5; D is undetermined. Germline V gives CDR1 SGHRS, CDR2 YFSETQ. Trimming shortened V by 1 base and J by 4 bases, and 17 bases separated the two germline ends. The CDR3 runs 16 residues. The CDR3: CASSLSFSSWGETQYF. The CDR3 DNA reads as TGCGCCAGCAGCTTGAGCTTTTCTTCTTGGGGAGAGACCCAGTACTTC.

Only a few counts were recorded for this clonotype. The chain is built from TRBV15 and TRBJ2-1; 8 nucleotides align to TRBD2. The CDR3 consists of 15 residues. J was trimmed by 8 bases and V by 2 bases; bases with no gene match: 8. From germline, CDR1 is LNHNV and CDR2 YYDKDF (reference sequence). CDR3 coding DNA: TGTGCCACCAGCAGACCCTCGGGACTAGTTGATGAGCAGTTCTTC. This gives the protein CATSRPSGLVDEQFF.

This clonotype appeared a few times. V is TRBV7-9 and J is TRBJ2-3; D remains ambiguous. CDR3 length: 13 residues. From germline, CDR1 is SEHNR and CDR2 FQNEAQ (reference sequence). With 6 bases removed from V and 6 bases from J, the gap between germline ends came to 13 bases. In nucleotides, the CDR3 is TGTGCCAGCAGTCTGCCCCCGTGGGATACGCAGTATTTT. Its protein is CASSLPPWDTQYF.